This TCR beta chain is from a study of blood T cell repertoires in COVID-19 (dated by TCRdb to 2020 to 2022). At the level of the whole study: The collaborator samples originated in the United States, Italy and Spain and spanned the acute and convalescent phases of COVID-19. The material from the prospective study consisted of cDNA or gDNA derived from T cells, B-cell-depleted T cells, or PBMCs. Subjects who had been exposed to COVID-19, were actively infected with it, or had recovered from it provided the deeply sampled blood TCRbeta repertoires that made up the dataset. A freely available public database, intended as a resource for researchers studying the immune response to SARS-CoV-2, is where the repertoires were released. Samples came from the ongoing ImmuneRACE study (first 160 participants) plus 1,254 subjects from 6 global collaborators. A de-identified subject ID, COVID-19 status, age in years and sex were almost always included in the sample metadata. HLA class I and class II types, where available, came from metadata supplied by the sample provider rather than from assay-based typing. Broad study findings and their caveats: Clinical and demographic metadata were provided uncurated, with the amount varying by source and participant.

For CDR1 and CDR2, the germline V gene (reference sequence) lists SEHNR and FQNEAQ. Measured from the cysteine to the phenylalanine, the CDR3 is 16 residues long. Only the CDR3 region is kept as DNA, spanning 48 bases read in frame from base 1. Trimming takes 5 bases off V and 5 bases off J; junction bases not matched to a gene: 15. Each collaborating institution followed its own protocols to collect whole blood in K2EDTA tubes. For TCRbeta analysis, collaborator samples were shipped as frozen whole blood, as isolated PBMCs, or as DNA extracted from either sample type. Comment on this clone: Its recognized antigen is unknown. Base qualities are not recorded, but no much larger clone differs from it by a single base.

TCRbeta CDR3 regions were amplified from genomic DNA using the immunoSEQ Assay, a bias-controlled multiplex PCR. Turning to the authors' computational methods: Within the assay, amplification of reference gene primers was used to estimate how many nucleated cells each sample contained. Sequence reads were collapsed and filtered to measure the absolute abundance of every unique TCRbeta CDR3 rearrangement. Productive Simpson clonality was computed per sample as the square root of Simpson's diversity index over productive rearrangements. The immuneACCESS repertoire file appears here via TCRdb, limited to in-frame rearrangements. These files lack a portion of the clones; in checked studies, under half of the deficit traces to unresolved V genes, and the cause of the others is not known. The DNA gave D and trimming, while V, J and clone size come from that table. The sample records about 160,000 clones, more than 65% of which are singletons. The top ten constitute approximately 15% of the sample.

The sequence came from a woman aged 80 or older with acute or convalescent COVID-19. Material for sequencing was peripheral blood. The rearranged chain carries TRBV7-9 and TRBJ2-7, with 7 central nucleotides matching TRBD2. This receptor carries the CDR3 CASSPRSGIGKNEQYF. The nucleotide sequence reads TGTGCCAGCAGCCCCAGAAGCGGGATTGGTAAGAACGAGCAGTACTTC.